This entry is about one T cell receptor (beta chain). The antigen is not known. The treatment is: oral pan-JAK inhibitor, 5-10 mg twice daily. The sample is drawn from a study of CD8+ T cells in alopecia areata. Extraction of RNA preceded its reverse transcription into cDNA, which served as the sequencing template. Measured with immunoSEQ multiplex PCR; TCRdb has only the in-frame clones, and not every one. The sample includes 120,000 or so clones, over 60% seen only once; the top ten take more than 5%. General study points: Many expanded lesional clones persisted in scalp and blood during tofacitinib.

The V end was cut by 0 bases, the J end by 4 bases, with 11 bases between. CDR3 length: 15 residues. Germline V gene lookup returns CDR1 SGHRS and CDR2 YFSETQ. The receptor was derived from a human donor with alopecia areata. This material consisted of CD4+ T cells sorted from blood, taken at week 4, from a patient treated with tofacitinib. The V gene is TRBV5-1, the J gene TRBJ2-1, with D possibly matching TRBD1 (6 bases). As DNA, the CDR3 is TGCGCCAGCAGCTTGGACAGGGCTTTGTACAATGAGCAGTTCTTC. Translating gives CASSLDRALYNEQFF.